The 3 T cell receptor beta chains given below trace back to one sample, sequenced in a study of radiation and T cells in renal cell carcinoma. The time point is: blood 2 weeks post-SBRT. The treatment is: 15 Gy SBRT to primary tumor, nephrectomy 4 weeks later. Repertoires were generated with immunoSEQ multiplex PCR, while TCRdb's copy carries only in-frame clones and drops some. The sample records about 60,000 clones, about 80% being singletons. Sample: blood, taken from a patient whose treatment included radiotherapy and nephrectomy. These receptors originate from a man aged 55 to 70 with renal cell carcinoma.

This clone was seen more than once but under ten times. The V and J genes are TRBV2 and TRBJ1-4; possibly TRBD1 for D (5 bases). Trimming stripped 7 bases from V and 15 bases from J, with 18 bases between. Germline V gene lookup returns CDR1 SNHLY and CDR2 FYNNEI. This CDR3 region has 12 residues. DNA for the CDR3: TGTGCCAGCACCCAACGCGGGGACTTGGTGTTTTTT. Translating gives CASTQRGDLVFF.

The chain has TRBV6-5 and TRBJ1-2, with 8 bases fitting TRBD1. Germline loops: CDR1 MNHEY, CDR2 SVGAGI. The V gene end was trimmed by 6 bases and the J gene end by 5 bases; junction bases not matched to a gene: 8. The CDR3 covers 14 residues. CDR3 bases: TGTGCCAGCAGGACAGACAGGGGCCATTATGGCTACACCTTC. Protein: CASRTDRGHYGYTF.

V usage is TRBV7-2 and J usage is TRBJ2-7; a possible D gene is TRBD1 (5 bases). The V end lost 6 bases, the J end lost 9 bases, and 18 bases lay between the germline ends. Per the germline V gene, CDR1 is SGHTA and CDR2 is FQGNSA. CDR3 size: 13 residues. DNA of the CDR3: TGTGCCAGCAGTTTTGGGGCCTCAAGTTGGCAGTACTTC. Its protein is CASSFGASSWQYF.